A single sample is the source of the 8 T cell receptor beta chains below, sequenced in a study of early T cells in non-severe SARS-CoV-2 infection. Each CDR3 protein gets one entry after TCRdb re-called the 5' RACE reads with MiXCR. Among roughly 100,000 distinct CDR3 sequences, roughly 12% were seen once, and the ten largest hold under 4.5%. Source: whole blood, taken at baseline. These receptors all stem from an adult who was a healthcare worker with PCR-confirmed SARS-CoV-2 infection or an uninfected control (not recorded which).

The chain employs TRBV19 and TRBJ1-1; unclear D gene. CDR1 is LNHDA and CDR2 is SQIVND in the germline V gene (reference sequence). Trimming shortened V by 5 bases and J by 5 bases, and 12 bases separated the two germline ends. The CDR3 spans 13 residues. The CDR3 loop is CASSELMGTEAFF. CDR3 DNA sequence: TGTGCCAGTAGTGAATTGATGGGGACTGAAGCTTTCTTT.

There are many counts of this clonotype. The chain combines TRBV11-3 with TRBJ1-2, with 7 bases matching TRBD1. The ends lost 5 bases at V and 11 bases at J; junction bases unmatched: 11. The CDR3 length is 13 residues. Germline V gene sequence: CDR1 SGHNT, CDR2 YENEEA. The CDR3 sequence is CASSKEVEDRYTF. The CDR3 DNA reads as TGTGCCAGCAGCAAAGAGGTGGAGGACAGGTACACCTTC. Combining the CDR3 with reference TRBV11-3 and TRBJ1-2 gives the whole variable domain EAGVVQSPRYKIIEKKQPVAFWCNPISGHNTLYWYLQNLGQGPELLIRYENEEAVDDSQLPKDRFSAERLKGVDSTLKIQPAELGDSAVYLCASSKEVEDRYTFGSGTRLTVV.

This clonotype has only a few counts. CDR3 region: CACTSAGGLREQYF. CDR3 DNA: TGTGCCTGTACCTCGGCGGGAGGATTACGCGAGCAGTACTTC. The chain joins TRBV30 to TRBJ2-7; 8 positions agree with TRBD2. With V trimmed by 6 bases and J by 6 bases, 13 bases remained unmatched. This CDR3 region has 14 residues. Per germline, CDR1 GTSNPN and CDR2 SVGIG (reference sequence).

The chain combines TRBV29-1 with TRBJ2-1; TRBD1 might be the D (6 bases). The germline V and J ends were trimmed by 8 bases and 7 bases, with 18 bases remaining between them. This CDR3 is 13 amino acids long. Germline assignment: CDR1 SQVTM and CDR2 ANQGSEA. The CDR3 region has the DNA TGCAGCTACCCGTGGGGGCCGACTAATGAGCAGTTCTTC. It encodes CSYPWGPTNEQFF.

V and J are TRBV11-2 and TRBJ2-1, with a tentative D call TRBD1 (5 bases). The V and J ends lost 4 bases and 6 bases respectively, with 16 bases between them. Germline V gives CDR1 SGHAT, CDR2 FQNNGV. The CDR3 totals 15 residues. CDR3: CASSSIGSQGNEQFF. CDR3 coding DNA: TGTGCCAGCAGCTCAATAGGTTCTCAGGGCAATGAGCAGTTCTTC. Looking up the rest from reference TRBV11-2 and TRBJ2-1 gives the full variable domain: EAGVAQSPRYKIIEKRQSVAFWCNPISGHATLYWYQQILGQGPKLLIQFQNNGVVDDSQLPKDRFSAERLKGVDSTLKIQPAKLEDSAVYLCASSSIGSQGNEQFFGPGTRLTVL.

This clonotype was seen many times. CDR3 bases: TGCGCCAGCAGCCAAGAGGAGTACCAAGAGACCCAGTACTTC. As protein: CASSQEEYQETQYF. This chain connects TRBV4-1 to TRBJ2-5; D is ambiguous. In germline, CDR1 is MGHRA, CDR2 YSYEKL. Trimming removed 0 bases at V and 0 bases at J, with 5 bases between. The CDR3 extends over 14 amino acids.

There are a few counts of this clonotype. The CDR3 region has the DNA TGCAGCGTTGAAGGACGGGGATTCTCCTACGAGCAGTACTTC. Amino acids: CSVEGRGFSYEQYF. This chain uses TRBV29-1 with TRBJ2-7; perhaps TRBD2 as D (5 bases). Germline CDR1 and CDR2: SQVTM and ANQGSEA. The length of the CDR3 is 14 residues. V lost 1 base and J 0 bases, leaving 10 bases between the germline ends.

The chain employs TRBV6-6 and TRBJ2-6, with D perhaps TRBD1 (5 bases). CDR3 length equals 18 residues. The V end lost 5 bases, the J end lost 0 bases, and 17 bases lay between the germline ends. The germline V gene has CDR1 MNHNY and CDR2 SVGAGI (reference sequence). DNA of the CDR3: TGTGCCAGCAGTGCCACCCAAACAGGATTCTCTGGGGCCAACGTCCTGACTTTC. This sequence encodes CASSATQTGFSGANVLTF.